Listed below are T cell receptor beta chains from one sample, sequenced in a study of shared clonotypes between healthy human individuals. TCRdb's table, derived via immunoSEQ multiplex PCR, lists solely in-frame clones and lacks some. Among more than 1.2 million clones, 98% to 99% were seen once, and the ten largest hold approximately 0.4%. The sample comprised naive CD4+ T cells sorted from blood. All receptors come from a man younger than 45 in good health. The CDR3 runs from the conserved cysteine through the conserved F or W. A D gene is named only where the DNA matches it firmly. The listing skips clone size in some rows; elsewhere it reads once, few, many or a size class.

abundance	v_gene	j_gene	d_gene	CDR3nt	CDR3aa
-	TRBV11-2	TRBJ1-1	-	TGTGCCAGCAGCTTAGAAAGTGAAGCTTTCTTT	CASSLESEAFF
-	TRBV18	TRBJ2-7	-	TGTGCCAGCTCACCGCGCGTCCCGGGACTGGGCGAGCAGTACTTC	CASSPRVPGLGEQYF
-	TRBV4-1	TRBJ1-1	TRBD1	TGCGCCAGCAGCCAAGAAAACAGGGGCGGGCGCCTTGACACTGAAGCTTTCTTT	CASSQENRGGRLDTEAFF
once	TRBV5-6	TRBJ2-7	TRBD1	TGTGCCAGTCTACCAGGGGGCGATTGGAGCGAGCAGTACTTC	CASLPGGDWSEQYF
-	TRBV5-1	TRBJ2-7	TRBD1	TGCGCCAGCAGCTATATCGACAGGGGGACCTACGAGCAGTACTTC	CASSYIDRGTYEQYF
once	TRBV7-9	TRBJ1-1	-	TGTGCCCCGCAGCCGGGTTTCTTT	CAPQPGFF
-	TRBV28	TRBJ2-7	-	TGTGCCAGTACCGACCACTACGAGCAGTACTTC	CASTDHYEQYF
-	TRBV28	TRBJ2-1	-	TGTGCCAGCATTCGACCCGGGTCTGAGCAGTTCTTC	CASIRPGSEQFF
-	TRBV19	TRBJ2-1	-	TGTGCCAGTAGTACTCGTAGCTCCCAGCAGTTCTTC	CASSTRSSQQFF
-	TRBV13	TRBJ2-7	-	TGTGCCAGCAGCCGAAGGGGATACGAGCAGTACTTC	CASSRRGYEQYF
-	TRBV28	TRBJ1-2	TRBD1	TGTGCCAGCAGTTCAGGGGGTGGCTACACCTTC	CASSSGGGYTF
-	TRBV28	TRBJ2-7	-	TGTGCCAGCAGTTTTGTAGGGAGGTACGAGCAGTACTTC	CASSFVGRYEQYF
-	TRBV15	TRBJ2-3	-	TGTGCCACCAGCAGAGATCCCGTCGGACTGCAGTATTTT	CATSRDPVGLQYF
-	TRBV7-9	TRBJ2-2	TRBD2	TGTGCCAGCAGCCCAGTAGGACTAGCGTCAACCGGGGAGCTGTTTTTT	CASSPVGLASTGELFF
-	TRBV4-1	TRBJ1-4	-	TGCGCCAGCAGCCAAACAGGGCTGAGCGAAAAACTGTTTTTT	CASSQTGLSEKLFF
-	TRBV18	TRBJ2-7	-	TGTGCCAGCTCACCACCGGTAGGGGACGGGGAGCAGTACTTC	CASSPPVGDGEQYF
-	TRBV2	TRBJ2-1	TRBD2	TGTGCCAGCACCCCCCGGGGGGGGTCTAGGCAGTTCTTC	CASTPRGGSRQFF
once	TRBV19	TRBJ2-5	-	TGTGCCAGTAGTGTGAACAGAGGGGAGACCCAGTACTTC	CASSVNRGETQYF
-	TRBV12-2	TRBJ2-7	-	TGTGCAAGTCGCTTGCGTACTAGCGGGACCTACGAGCAGTACTTC	CASRLRTSGTYEQYF
-	TRBV30	TRBJ2-7	-	TGTGCCTGGAGTGCCCACAGCACCGAGCAGTACTTC	CAWSAHSTEQYF
-	TRBV7-9	TRBJ1-2	TRBD1	TGTGCCAGCAGCTTGGGACAGTCTCTCTATGGCTACACCTTC	CASSLGQSLYGYTF
-	TRBV7-9	TRBJ1-5	TRBD1	TGTGCCAGCAGCCAGGGGACAGGGGGCAGGATTGGCAATCAGCCCCAGCATTTT	CASSQGTGGRIGNQPQHF
-	TRBV5-4	TRBJ1-2	-	TGTGCCAGCAGCTTGGAGAACAGCTATGGCTACACCTTC	CASSLENSYGYTF
-	TRBV9	TRBJ1-2	TRBD1	TGTGCCAGCAGCGAGGGGACTGAGACCGGGACAGGGGTCGTCTATGGCTACACCTTC	CASSEGTETGTGVVYGYTF
-	TRBV18	TRBJ2-3	TRBD2	TGTGCCAGCTCATCCTCCGGGACTAGCGGCTCCACAGATACGCAGTATTTT	CASSSSGTSGSTDTQYF
-	TRBV6-5	TRBJ2-5	-	TGTGCCAGCAGTTCCGACAGAGCAACAGGAGAGACCCAGTACTTC	CASSSDRATGETQYF
-	TRBV28	TRBJ2-5	TRBD2	TGTGCCAGCAGCATCCTAACTAGCGGCCAAGAGACCCAGTACTTC	CASSILTSGQETQYF
-	TRBV7-2	TRBJ2-7	-	TGTGCCAGCAGCTTAGCCGGGGTCCCGTCCCAAATAAACTACGAGCAGTACTTC	CASSLAGVPSQINYEQYF